Listed here are 31 T cell receptor beta chains from one sample, sequenced in a study of blood T cell dynamics during melanoma immunotherapy. Documented time point: week 3, after first cycle of checkpoint inhibitor. The repertoire was sequenced with immunoSEQ multiplex PCR; TCRdb's copy has only in-frame clones and lacks some. The sample contains just under 1,000 clones, approximately 90% of which appear only once. The sample was effector memory CD8+ T cells from blood, taken from a patient treated with checkpoint blockade. All receptors derive from a human donor with melanoma.

The chain couples TRBV28 to TRBJ1-1, with 7 bases matching TRBD1. This CDR3 is 14 amino acids long. CDR1 and CDR2 from the germline V gene are MDHEN and SYDVKM. V lost 5 bases, J lost 1 base, and 4 bases stayed unmatched. The CDR3 DNA sequence: TGTGCCAGCAGTCGGGACAGAAGGAACACTGAAGCTTTCTTT. Its protein is CASSRDRRNTEAFF.

The V gene is TRBV10-3, the J gene TRBJ2-7, with D hard to call. The germline CDR1 and CDR2 sequences are ENHRY and SYGVKD. The CDR3 is 12 residues long. The V and J ends lost 0 bases and 6 bases respectively, with 6 bases between them. The CDR3 protein is CAISESGSEQYF. CDR3 DNA sequence: TGTGCCATCAGTGAGTCGGGGTCCGAGCAGTACTTC.

V usage is TRBV10-1 and J usage is TRBJ2-3, with D perhaps matching TRBD1 (5 bases). The CDR3 runs 14 residues. The V end lost 0 bases, the J end lost 7 bases, and 11 bases lay between the germline ends. Germline assignment: CDR1 WNHNN and CDR2 SYGVQD (reference sequence). The CDR3 sequence is CASSESQGVHTQYF. CDR3 nucleotides: TGCGCCAGCAGTGAGTCGCAGGGTGTGCATACGCAGTATTTT.

The V call is TRBV6-6, the J call TRBJ1-2, with a tentative D call TRBD1 (6 bases). Germline V lookup: CDR1 MNHNY, CDR2 SVGAGI (reference sequence). The CDR3 consists of 13 residues. The V gene lost 7 bases and the J gene lost 6 bases, with 15 bases spanning the gap. CDR3 loop: CASTHWAGDGYTF. CDR3 DNA: TGTGCCAGCACCCACTGGGCAGGGGATGGCTACACCTTC.

This clone was recorded once. The chain has TRBV15 and TRBJ2-4; possible D gene TRBD1, 7 bases. CDR1 LNHNV and CDR2 YYDKDF come from the germline V gene (reference sequence). The CDR3 totals 12 residues. Between the trimmed V and J ends, which lost 6 bases and 8 bases, there was a span of 11 bases. Here the CDR3 DNA reads TGTGCCACCAGAGGGGGGACAGACATTCAGTACTTC. Amino acid sequence: CATRGGTDIQYF. The full variable domain, completed using reference TRBV15 and TRBJ2-4, is DAMVIQNPRYQVTQFGKPVTLSCSQTLNHNVMYWYQQKSSQAPKLLFHYYDKDFNNEADTPDNFQSRRPNTSFCFLDIRSPGLGDTAMYLCATRGGTDIQYFGAGTRLSVL.

The rearrangement uses TRBV5-4 and TRBJ1-5; D ambiguous. The V gene's germline CDR1 is SGHNT and CDR2 YYREEE (reference sequence). V lost 7 bases, J lost 7 bases, and 12 bases lay in between. The CDR3 is made up of 12 amino acids. The CDR3 region is CASFPRLQPQHF. The CDR3 DNA follows: TGTGCCAGCTTCCCAAGATTACAGCCCCAGCATTTT.

The chain links TRBV4-3 to TRBJ2-1, with 7 bases matching TRBD2. Per germline, CDR1 LGHNA and CDR2 YSLEER. V was pared by 3 bases and J by 2 bases, with 7 bases of the junction left unmatched. This CDR3 contains 16 residues. The DNA for the CDR3 is TGCGCCAGCAGCCAGTCAACCGGGACTACCTACAATGAGCAGTTCTTC. Protein product: CASSQSTGTTYNEQFF.

The chain combines TRBV28 with TRBJ2-7, with unresolved D. V dropped 3 bases and J dropped 3 bases, with 9 bases sitting between them. Germline V gene lookup returns CDR1 MDHEN and CDR2 SYDVKM. The CDR3 runs to 13 residues. The CDR3 coding sequence is TGTGCCAGCAGTTTTCAGCTAAACTACGAGCAGTACTTC. This gives the protein CASSFQLNYEQYF.

A single count supports this clone. This chain links TRBV2 with TRBJ2-1, with D unresolved. With 6 bases removed from V and 5 bases from J, the gap between germline ends came to 11 bases. The CDR3 covers 13 residues. The germline CDR1 and CDR2 sequences are SNHLY and FYNNEI. DNA for the CDR3: TGTGCCAGCAGGGCCGGCCTTAACAATGAGCAGTTCTTC. Protein product: CASRAGLNNEQFF.

V usage is TRBV27 and J usage is TRBJ1-5; D gene ambiguous. V was pared by 2 bases and J by 8 bases, with 22 bases between. The CDR3 is made up of 17 amino acids. CDR1 and CDR2 from the germline V gene are MNHEY and SMNVEV (reference sequence). The CDR3 region has the DNA TGTGCCAGCAGTTTAAGTAGCGGGAACTTAGCAATCAAGCCCCAGCATTTT. Translating it yields CASSLSSGNLAIKPQHF.

CDR3 in DNA: TGTGCCAGCAGCTTATTGACAGGGGGCGTCGACGAGCAGTACTTC. This codes for CASSLLTGGVDEQYF. The chain carries TRBV11-2 and TRBJ2-7; 10 nucleotides line up with TRBD1. CDR3 size: 15 residues. Germline loops: CDR1 SGHAT, CDR2 FQNNGV. V lost 2 bases and J lost 5; bases outside the gene matches: 6.

This clone showed up just a few times. This chain links TRBV7-9 with TRBJ2-7, with 8 bases lining up with TRBD2. Trimming cost V 5 bases and J 3 bases; bases outside gene matches: 6. CDR1 SEHNR and CDR2 FQNEAQ come from the germline V gene (reference sequence). CDR3 length: 14 amino acids. The CDR3 reads CASSRGGGIYEQYF. The DNA for the CDR3 is TGTGCCAGCAGCCGGGGGGGAGGAATCTACGAGCAGTACTTC.

V and J are TRBV25-1 and TRBJ1-5; D is perhaps TRBD1 (6 bases). V lost 4 bases, J lost 1 base, and 17 bases lay in between. Germline V gene data show CDR1 as MGHDK and CDR2 as SYGVNS. This CDR3 spans 17 amino acids. CDR3 protein: CASSGRSRGESNQPQHF. The CDR3 nucleotides are TGTGCCAGCAGTGGCCGTAGCAGGGGAGAGAGCAATCAGCCCCAGCATTTT.

The V gene is TRBV19, the J gene TRBJ1-6; D is unclear. The germline CDR1 and CDR2 sequences are LNHDA and SQIVND (reference sequence). V lost 5 bases, J lost 0 bases, and 5 bases lay in between. CDR3 size: 14 residues. The CDR3 spells CASSGSSYNSPLHF. In DNA form, the CDR3 reads TGTGCCAGTAGTGGGAGCTCCTATAATTCACCCCTCCACTTT.

J is TRBJ2-2 and V is TRBV6-5; the D call may be TRBD1 or TRBD2 (5 bases each). Trimming pared 3 bases from V and 5 bases from J, leaving 13 bases between. Germline assignment: CDR1 MNHEY and CDR2 SVGAGI. There are 15 residues in the CDR3. In DNA, the CDR3 is TGTGCCAGCAGTTATCGAGGGGAATTTACCGGGGAGCTGTTTTTT. Residues: CASSYRGEFTGELFF.

The chain links TRBV6-5 to TRBJ2-7; D remains unclear. The germline gives CDR1 MNHEY, CDR2 SVGAGI. Trimming pared 7 bases from V and 3 bases from J, leaving 10 bases between. This CDR3 comprises 12 residues. The CDR3 region has the DNA TGTGCCAGCACTAACACCTACTACGAGCAGTACTTC. Its translation is CASTNTYYEQYF.

As DNA, the CDR3 is TGTGCCAGCAGGGGGACAGTGTACAATGAGCAGTTCTTC. Its protein is CASRGTVYNEQFF. The chain carries TRBV6-5 and TRBJ2-1, with 7 bases identical to TRBD1. The CDR3 has 13 amino acids. The germline gives CDR1 MNHEY, CDR2 SVGAGI. With 6 bases clipped from V and 4 bases from J, the junction kept 3 bases outside the gene matches.

The rearrangement uses TRBV27 and TRBJ2-5; D ambiguous. The J call is uncertain, as TRBJ2-7 better fits the DNA end. Germline V gene lookup returns CDR1 MNHEY and CDR2 SMNVEV (reference sequence). The length of the CDR3 is 12 residues. The CDR3 coding sequence is TGTGCCAGCAGTTTATCCGTTCTCGAGCAGTACTTC. Its protein is CASSLSVLEQYF.

V gene TRBV11-3 combines with J gene TRBJ2-1, with TRBD1 matching 10 bases. The CDR3 is made up of 16 amino acids. Losses at the gene ends were 5 bases for V and 2 bases for J; bases not matched to a gene: 6. From germline, CDR1 is SGHNT and CDR2 YENEEA. The CDR3 coding sequence is TGTGCCAGCAGCGGGGGAGGACAGGGGGCCTACAATGAGCAGTTCTTC. Translated: CASSGGGQGAYNEQFF. Combining the CDR3 with reference TRBV11-3 and TRBJ2-1 gives the whole variable domain EAGVVQSPRYKIIEKKQPVAFWCNPISGHNTLYWYLQNLGQGPELLIRYENEEAVDDSQLPKDRFSAERLKGVDSTLKIQPAELGDSAVYLCASSGGGQGAYNEQFFGPGTRLTVL.

The rearrangement uses TRBV15 and TRBJ1-1; TRBD1 is a possible D gene (6 bases). Trimming removed 3 bases at V and 1 base at J, with 9 bases between. The CDR3 is 14 residues long. The germline V gene has CDR1 LNHNV and CDR2 YYDKDF (reference sequence). Here the CDR3 reads CATSSYRENTEAFF. The DNA of the CDR3 is TGTGCCACCAGCAGCTACAGGGAGAACACTGAAGCTTTCTTT.

The chain uses TRBV19 and TRBJ1-5, with D uncertain. The CDR3 extends over 13 amino acids. Germline lookup yields CDR1 LNHDA and CDR2 SQIVND (reference sequence). The V gene lost 3 bases and the J gene lost 7 bases, with 10 bases spanning the gap. Here the CDR3 reads CASSISPPQPQHF. The CDR3 nucleotides are TGTGCCAGTAGTATTTCCCCCCCCCAGCCCCAGCATTTT.

The chain's CDR3 is CASSPRDRAWKTQYF. The DNA for the CDR3 is TGTGCCAGCAGTCCAAGGGACAGGGCATGGAAGACCCAGTACTTC. The genes are TRBV27 and TRBJ2-5; 9 nucleotides align to TRBD1. CDR3 length: 15 amino acids. Germline lookup yields CDR1 MNHEY and CDR2 SMNVEV (reference sequence). With 5 bases clipped from V and 6 bases from J, the junction kept 10 bases outside the gene matches.

The chain carries TRBV11-3 and TRBJ2-7, with 7 bases aligning to TRBD1. Trimming at V came to 1 base and at J to 4 bases, leaving 4 bases not matched to a gene. The CDR3 is 14 amino acids. The germline gives CDR1 SGHNT, CDR2 YENEEA. This CDR3 reads CASSLGDREYEQYF. The CDR3 DNA reads as TGTGCCAGCAGCTTAGGGGACAGAGAATACGAGCAGTACTTC.

The chain uses TRBV14 and TRBJ2-3; D remains ambiguous. This CDR3 has 14 amino acids. The V end lost 1 base, the J end lost 4 bases, and 9 bases lay between the germline ends. Germline-derived CDR1 and CDR2 are SGHDN and FVKESK. The chain's CDR3 is CASSQVPVADTQYF. In nucleotides, the CDR3 is TGTGCCAGCAGCCAAGTCCCAGTCGCAGATACGCAGTATTTT.

V and J are TRBV7-6 and TRBJ2-6; D remains ambiguous. Trimming shortened V by 1 base and J by 3 bases, and 1 base separated the two germline ends. Germline V gene data show CDR1 as SGHVS and CDR2 as FNYEAQ. The CDR3 runs 13 residues. CDR3 DNA sequence: TGTGCCAGCAGCTTAGATGGGGCCAACGTCCTGACTTTC. Encoded protein: CASSLDGANVLTF.

V is TRBV2 and J is TRBJ2-1; 7 bases line up with TRBD2. Germline loops: CDR1 SNHLY, CDR2 FYNNEI. The V segment lost 7 bases and the J segment 8 bases; nucleotides outside the gene matches: 8. The CDR3 length is 13 residues. CDR3 coding DNA: TGTGCCAGCAATACGGGACTATTCGATGAGCAGTTCTTC. Protein: CASNTGLFDEQFF.

The chain links TRBV11-2 to TRBJ2-7, with 9 bases lining up with TRBD1. This CDR3 spans 17 amino acids. CDR1 SGHAT and CDR2 FQNNGV come from the germline V gene. Trimming removed 0 bases from V and 7 bases from J; junction bases left unmatched: 13. In DNA, the CDR3 is TGTGCCAGCAGCTTAGATGTGACGGGACAGGGTATTTTAGAGCAGTACTTC. This sequence encodes CASSLDVTGQGILEQYF. The full variable domain, in which reference TRBV11-2 and TRBJ2-7 provide the parts outside the CDR3, is EAGVAQSPRYKIIEKRQSVAFWCNPISGHATLYWYQQILGQGPKLLIQFQNNGVVDDSQLPKDRFSAERLKGVDSTLKIQPAKLEDSAVYLCASSLDVTGQGILEQYFGPGTRLTVT.

The genes are TRBV4-3 and TRBJ2-1, with 7 bases that match TRBD2. CDR3 length: 15 amino acids. J was trimmed by 6 bases and V by 0 bases; bases with no gene match: 5. CDR1 LGHNA and CDR2 YSLEER come from the germline V gene. CDR3 coding DNA: TGCGCCAGCAGCCAAGATCGGTCTAGCGGCAATGAGCAGTTCTTC. It codes for CASSQDRSSGNEQFF.

This chain uses TRBV19 with TRBJ1-5, with D possibly TRBD1 on 5 matching bases. The germline V gene encodes CDR1 LNHDA and CDR2 SQIVND (reference sequence). Trimming removed 1 base from V and 3 bases from J, with 13 bases in between. The CDR3 totals 16 residues. The CDR3 DNA follows: TGTGCCAGTAGTATAGTGGGGACTATGGCCAATCAGCCCCAGCATTTT. This translates into CASSIVGTMANQPQHF.

The rearrangement links TRBV14 to TRBJ2-3; D may be TRBD2 (6 bases). Trimming removed 0 bases from V and 0 bases from J, with 13 bases in between. The CDR3 extends over 17 amino acids. CDR1 is SGHDN, CDR2 FVKESK, per germline. This CDR3 is CASSQELVGGSTDTQYF. For the CDR3, the DNA is TGTGCCAGCAGCCAAGAGTTAGTCGGGGGAAGCACAGATACGCAGTATTTT.

The chain is built from TRBV9 and TRBJ2-2; TRBD1 agrees at 7 bases. Trimming removed 4 bases from V and 3 bases from J; junction bases left unmatched: 12. Germline CDR1 and CDR2: SGDLS and YYNGEE. This CDR3 comprises 17 residues. CDR3 amino acids: CASSSYAQGVYTGELFF. In DNA form, the CDR3 reads TGTGCCAGCAGCAGCTACGCCCAGGGGGTATACACCGGGGAGCTGTTTTTT.